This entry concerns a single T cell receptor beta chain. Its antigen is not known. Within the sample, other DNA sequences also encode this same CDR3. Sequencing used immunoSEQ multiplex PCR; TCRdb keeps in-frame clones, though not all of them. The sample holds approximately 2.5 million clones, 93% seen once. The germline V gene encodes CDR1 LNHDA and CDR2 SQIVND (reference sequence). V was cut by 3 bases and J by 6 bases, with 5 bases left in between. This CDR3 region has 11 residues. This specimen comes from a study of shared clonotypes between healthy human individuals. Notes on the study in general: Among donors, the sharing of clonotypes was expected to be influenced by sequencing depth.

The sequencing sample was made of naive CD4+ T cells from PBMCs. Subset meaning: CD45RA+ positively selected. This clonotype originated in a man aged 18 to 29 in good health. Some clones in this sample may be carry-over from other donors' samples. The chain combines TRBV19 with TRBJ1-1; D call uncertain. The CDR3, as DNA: TGTGCCAGTAGTATTTACTCTGAAGCTTTCTTT. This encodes CASSIYSEAFF.